This is a list of T cell receptor beta chains from one sample in a study of CD8+ T cells in alopecia areata. Sequencing was performed with immunoSEQ multiplex PCR; in TCRdb, only in-frame clones are kept and a portion is missing. Among fewer than 250,000 clones listed, approximately 52% were seen once. The source material was CD4+ T cells sorted from blood, sampled at week 0. The receptors stem from a human donor with alopecia areata. The CDR3 runs from the conserved cysteine through the conserved F or W. D genes are given only for firm matches. For some rows the clone size is stated as once, few or many, or as a class when expanded; others skip it.

TRBJ2-3 NA TRBD2 TRBV30 CAWTRGSGGDTQYF TGTGCCTGGACCCGTGGCAGCGGGGGAGATACGCAGTATTTT
TRBJ2-5 once TRBD1 TRBV5-1 CASKTGNQETQYF TGCGCCAGCAAGACAGGGAACCAAGAGACCCAGTACTTC
TRBJ2-7 many NA TRBV4-1 CASSTPGGKVGHNSYEQYF TGCGCCAGCAGCACCCCCGGGGGCAAGGTAGGACACAACTCCTACGAGCAGTACTTC
TRBJ2-7 NA TRBD2 TRBV4-1 CASSWSGGGAYEQYF TGCGCCAGCAGCTGGAGCGGGGGAGGTGCCTACGAGCAGTACTTC
TRBJ2-5 few TRBD2 TRBV2 CASTGGVETQYF TGTGCCAGCACGGGAGGGGTAGAGACCCAGTACTTC
TRBJ1-4 NA NA TRBV29-1 CSVATNEKLFF TGCAGCGTTGCAACTAATGAAAAACTGTTTTTT
TRBJ1-2 NA NA TRBV5-1 CASKISSLAGYTF TGCGCCAGCAAAATCTCAAGCCTAGCGGGCTACACCTTC
TRBJ2-1 NA NA TRBV9 CASSISYRGGRYNEQFF TGTGCCAGCAGCATCTCATACAGGGGAGGGCGTTACAATGAGCAGTTCTTC
TRBJ2-7 once TRBD2 TRBV29-1 CSVESFRVAGGGEQYF TGCAGCGTTGAATCATTTAGGGTAGCGGGGGGTGGCGAGCAGTACTTC
TRBJ2-7 once TRBD1 TRBV10-2 CASSGDREYEQYF TGCGCCAGCAGTGGGGACAGAGAATACGAGCAGTACTTC
TRBJ1-4 NA NA TRBV2 CASSSSPSRLFF NA
TRBJ2-3 NA TRBD1 TRBV6-1 CASRVTGPADTQYF TGTGCCAGCAGGGTGACAGGGCCGGCAGATACGCAGTATTTT
TRBJ1-2 few NA TRBV30 CAWSQGTAADGYTF TGTGCCTGGAGCCAAGGGACCGCCGCCGATGGCTACACCTTC
TRBJ1-1 NA NA TRBV30 CAWIPRLGVREAFF TGTGCCTGGATCCCCAGGCTGGGTGTAAGGGAAGCTTTCTTT
TRBJ2-3 NA TRBD2 TRBV2 CASRGSGTSSDTQYF TGTGCCAGCAGGGGGTCCGGGACTAGTAGCGATACGCAGTATTTT
TRBJ2-1 few NA TRBV7-6 CASSLISGKSSYNEQFF TGTGCCAGCAGCCTCATCAGCGGAAAGAGCTCCTACAATGAGCAGTTCTTC